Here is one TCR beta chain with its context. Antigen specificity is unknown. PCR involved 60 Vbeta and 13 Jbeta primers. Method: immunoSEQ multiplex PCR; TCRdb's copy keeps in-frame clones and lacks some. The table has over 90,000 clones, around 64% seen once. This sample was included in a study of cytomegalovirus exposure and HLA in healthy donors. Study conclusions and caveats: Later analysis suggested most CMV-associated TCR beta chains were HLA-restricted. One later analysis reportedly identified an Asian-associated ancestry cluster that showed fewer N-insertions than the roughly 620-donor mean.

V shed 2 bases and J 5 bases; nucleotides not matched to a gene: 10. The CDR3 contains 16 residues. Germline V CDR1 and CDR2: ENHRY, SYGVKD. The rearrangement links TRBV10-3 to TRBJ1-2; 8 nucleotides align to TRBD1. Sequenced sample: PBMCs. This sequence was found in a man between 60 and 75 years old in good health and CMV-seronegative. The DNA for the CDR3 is TGTGCCATCAGTGAGGACAGGGGTCTACCACCTTATGGCTACACCTTC. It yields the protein CAISEDRGLPPYGYTF.